The text below deals with one T cell receptor beta chain. What it binds is unknown. This entry belongs to a study of blood T cells in healthy people across ages. Next came a second PCR, run for about 7 to 12 cycles, which used a sample-barcoded 5' primer along with a J-beta primer mix. Every cDNA molecule bore a tag from a template-switch adaptor containing 12 random nucleotides. TCRdb used MiXCR to reprocess the 5' RACE reads, holding one entry per CDR3 protein. This table has 600,000 to 850,000 distinct CDR3 sequences, roughly 44% appearing once. The CDR3 extends over 15 amino acids. J lost 6 bases, V lost 7 bases, and 13 bases had no gene match. Germline loops: CDR1 MNHEY, CDR2 SVGAGI. Findings and caveats of the study: A roughly linear age-dependent decrease characterized TCR beta diversity per million T cells. The unknown donor CMV status may have confounded expanded clonotype changes.

The specimen sequenced was blood. The chain has TRBV6-5 and TRBJ2-3, with 7 bases that match TRBD2. The receptor's source is a woman in her fifties or sixties in good health. The CDR3 region is CASTQWGGKGDTQYF. In DNA, the CDR3 is TGTGCCAGCACCCAGTGGGGGGGAAAGGGGGATACGCAGTATTTT.